These T cell receptor beta chains were read from a single sample in a study of T cell responses to AZD1222 COVID-19 vaccine. TCRdb's copy holds only in-frame clones and misses some; the assay was immunoSEQ multiplex PCR. This sample has roughly 150,000 clones, with 85% to 95% found just once. The sample here was peripheral blood, taken on day 0 of AZD1222 vaccination. The receptors come from an adult in good health. Each CDR3 is given with its conserved first and last residue. A D gene is named only where the DNA matches it firmly. Expanded clones get a size class; other rows say once, few or many, or leave the size out.

>-|TRBV5-1|TRBJ1-1|-
CASSPEAGWGTEAFF
TGCGCCAGCAGCCCGGAGGCAGGGTGGGGCACTGAAGCTTTCTTT
>TRBD1|TRBV3-1/TRBV3-2|TRBJ2-5|once
CASSLGQGVGETQYF
TGTGCCAGCAGCCTGGGGCAGGGGGTTGGAGAGACCCAGTACTTC
>-|TRBV15|TRBJ1-5|-
CATSRGTELNQPQHF
TGTGCCACCAGCAGAGGGACAGAACTGAATCAGCCCCAGCATTTT
>TRBD2|TRBV15|TRBJ2-5|-
CATSRDSGGTEETQYF
TGTGCCACCAGCAGAGATAGCGGGGGGACCGAAGAGACCCAGTACTTC
>-|TRBV30|TRBJ1-3|-
CAWSVPRVGPTRLSGNTIYF
TGTGCCTGGAGTGTTCCCCGTGTTGGGCCCACCAGACTCTCTGGAAACACCATATATTTT
>-|TRBV30|TRBJ2-2|-
CAWSVRWGLNTGELFF
TGTGCCTGGAGTGTACGGTGGGGGCTCAACACCGGGGAGCTGTTTTTT
>TRBD2|TRBV7-8|TRBJ2-1|-
CASRSGGTYNEQFF
TGTGCCAGCCGTTCGGGGGGTACCTACAATGAGCAGTTCTTC
>-|TRBV5-1|TRBJ2-3|-
CASSRDGTDTQYF
TGCGCCAGCAGCCGTGATGGGACAGATACGCAGTATTTT
>-|TRBV12-2|TRBJ2-5|-
CASRSRQFQETQYF
TGTGCAAGTCGCTCAAGACAGTTCCAAGAGACCCAGTACTTC
>TRBD2|TRBV19|TRBJ2-1|-
CAPSLAGESNEQFF
TGTGCCCCCAGTTTAGCGGGAGAGAGCAATGAGCAGTTCTTC
>-|TRBV5-5|TRBJ2-2|-
CASSLGQVTGELFF
TGTGCCAGCAGCTTAGGGCAGGTCACCGGGGAGCTGTTTTTT
>-|TRBV5-1|TRBJ2-7|-
CASSLGDVSYEQYF
TGCGCCAGCAGCTTGGGAGACGTCTCCTACGAGCAGTACTTC
>TRBD1|TRBV27|TRBJ1-2|-
CASSLLGQENYGYTF
TGTGCCAGCAGTTTATTGGGACAGGAAAACTATGGCTACACCTTC
>-|TRBV10-3|TRBJ2-2|-
CAISEWEIHLDTGELFF
TGTGCCATCAGTGAGTGGGAGATCCACCTGGACACCGGGGAGCTGTTTTTT
>TRBD1|TRBV3-1/TRBV3-2|TRBJ2-1|once
CASSQDSPGTVPYNEQFF
TGTGCCAGCAGCCAAGACTCCCCCGGGACAGTCCCCTACAATGAGCAGTTCTTC
>-|TRBV7-7|TRBJ2-2|-
CASSLDGTTGELFF
TGTGCTAGCAGCTTAGATGGGACAACCGGGGAGCTGTTTTTT
>TRBD1|TRBV5-4|TRBJ2-7|-
CASSHQDRSSYEQYF
TGTGCCAGCAGCCATCAGGACAGGAGCTCCTACGAGCAGTACTTC
>TRBD1|TRBV2|TRBJ1-2|-
CASSPRGLHGYTF
TGTGCCAGCAGTCCCAGGGGGTTGCATGGCTACACCTTC
>TRBD1|TRBV29-1|TRBJ2-7|-
CSVYTGTGATYEQYF
TGCAGCGTTTATACCGGGACAGGGGCAACCTACGAGCAGTACTTC